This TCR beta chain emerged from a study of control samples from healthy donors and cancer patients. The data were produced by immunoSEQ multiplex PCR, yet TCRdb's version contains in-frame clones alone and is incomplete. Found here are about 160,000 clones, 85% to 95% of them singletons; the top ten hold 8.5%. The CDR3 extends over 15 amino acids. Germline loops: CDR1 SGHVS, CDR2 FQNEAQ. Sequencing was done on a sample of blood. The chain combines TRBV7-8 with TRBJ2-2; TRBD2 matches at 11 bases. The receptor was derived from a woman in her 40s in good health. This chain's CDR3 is CALAGGPRRTGELFF. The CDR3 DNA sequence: TGTGCATTAGCGGGAGGGCCGCGGCGAACCGGGGAGCTGTTTTTT.